Listed below are T cell receptor beta chains from one sample, sequenced in a study of cytomegalovirus exposure and HLA in healthy donors. Profiled with immunoSEQ multiplex PCR; TCRdb holds only in-frame clones, not every one. The sample shows approximately 99,000 clones, roughly four fifths of them seen only once. Sample: PBMCs. Receptors were obtained from a man aged 35 to 55 in good health and CMV-seropositive. Each CDR3 is given with its conserved first and last residue. Fields, in order: CDR3 protein, CDR3 DNA, D gene, V gene, CDR3 length, J gene. D genes are given only for firm matches.

CDR3: CSGQDTEAFF
DNA: TGCAGCGGGCAGGACACTGAAGCTTTCTTT
D: -
V: TRBV29-1
length: 10
J: TRBJ1-1

CDR3: CASSLAGSGEQFF
DNA: TGTGCCAGCAGCTTAGCCGGGAGCGGGGAGCAGTTCTTC
D: -
V: TRBV7-2
length: 13
J: TRBJ2-1

CDR3: CASSLGGVGANGLTF
DNA: TGTGCCAGCAGTCTAGGGGGCGTTGGGGCCAACGGCCTGACTTTC
D: TRBD1
V: TRBV6-1
length: 15
J: TRBJ2-6

CDR3: CASSLGKPTTGADTQYF
DNA: TGCGCCAGCAGCTTGGGTAAGCCAACCACAGGGGCAGATACGCAGTATTTT
D: TRBD1
V: TRBV5-1
length: 17
J: TRBJ2-3

CDR3: CASSLTGTGSNEKLFF
DNA: TGCGCCAGCAGCCTCACTGGGACAGGGTCTAATGAAAAACTGTTTTTT
D: TRBD1
V: TRBV5-1
length: 16
J: TRBJ1-4

CDR3: CASSGRTSTRHEQYF
DNA: TGTGCCAGCAGTGGACGGACAAGTACGCGCCACGAGCAGTACTTC
D: -
V: TRBV6-1
length: 15
J: TRBJ2-7

CDR3: CASTSGAPGGNKNSQYF
DNA: TGTGCCAGCACCTCCGGGGCCCCAGGGGGTAACAAAAACAGTCAGTACTTC
D: TRBD1
V: TRBV5-4
length: 17
J: TRBJ2-4

CDR3: CASRPGQGRQPQHF
DNA: TGTGCCAGCAGACCGGGACAGGGACGTCAGCCCCAGCATTTT
D: TRBD1
V: TRBV6-5
length: 14
J: TRBJ1-5

CDR3: CASSLSSFYEQYF
DNA: TGTGCCAGCAGTTTATCTAGCTTTTACGAGCAGTACTTC
D: -
V: TRBV27
length: 13
J: TRBJ2-7

CDR3: CASRAGGLAVYNEQFF
DNA: TGTGCCAGTAGGGCGGGGGGACTAGCGGTATACAATGAGCAGTTCTTC
D: TRBD2
V: TRBV19
length: 16
J: TRBJ2-1

CDR3: CASSLRQGNSPLHF
DNA: TGTGCCAGCAGCTTGAGACAGGGCAATTCACCCCTCCACTTT
D: TRBD1
V: TRBV5-4
length: 14
J: TRBJ1-6

CDR3: CASSLAGPNYEQYF
DNA: TGTGCCAGCAGTTTAGCGGGACCCAACTACGAGCAGTACTTC
D: -
V: TRBV27
length: 14
J: TRBJ2-7

CDR3: CASSRQVSYEQYF
DNA: TGTGCCAGCTCTCGACAGGTTTCCTACGAGCAGTACTTC
D: -
V: TRBV18
length: 13
J: TRBJ2-7

CDR3: CASSLLQGRNTEAFF
DNA: TGCGCCAGCAGCCTACTACAGGGGAGGAACACTGAAGCTTTCTTT
D: TRBD1
V: TRBV5-1
length: 15
J: TRBJ1-1

CDR3: CASSQEGWRTAVVGTEAFF
DNA: TGCGCCAGCAGCCAAGAGGGTTGGAGGACGGCCGTGGTAGGCACTGAAGCTTTCTTT
D: -
V: TRBV4-1
length: 19
J: TRBJ1-1